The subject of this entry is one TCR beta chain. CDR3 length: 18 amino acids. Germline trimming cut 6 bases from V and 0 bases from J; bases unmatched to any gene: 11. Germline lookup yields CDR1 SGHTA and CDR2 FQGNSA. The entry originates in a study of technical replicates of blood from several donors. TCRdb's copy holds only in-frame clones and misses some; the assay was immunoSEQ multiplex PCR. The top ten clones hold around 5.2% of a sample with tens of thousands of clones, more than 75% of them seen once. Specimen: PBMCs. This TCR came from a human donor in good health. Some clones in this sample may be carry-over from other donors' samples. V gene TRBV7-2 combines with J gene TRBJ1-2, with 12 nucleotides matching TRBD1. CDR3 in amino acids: CASRPPGQGAPANYGYTF. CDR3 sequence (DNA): TGTGCCAGCAGGCCTCCGGGACAGGGGGCCCCAGCTAACTATGGCTACACCTTC.